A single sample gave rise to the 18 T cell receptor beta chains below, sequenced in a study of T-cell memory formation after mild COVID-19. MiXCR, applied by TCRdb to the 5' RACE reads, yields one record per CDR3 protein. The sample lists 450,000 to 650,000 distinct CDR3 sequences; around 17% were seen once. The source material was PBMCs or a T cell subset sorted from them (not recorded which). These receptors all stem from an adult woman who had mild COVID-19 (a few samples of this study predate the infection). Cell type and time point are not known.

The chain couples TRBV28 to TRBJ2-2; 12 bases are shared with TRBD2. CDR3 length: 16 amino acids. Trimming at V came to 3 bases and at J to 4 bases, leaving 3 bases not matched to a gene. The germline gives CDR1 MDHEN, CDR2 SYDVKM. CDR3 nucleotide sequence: TGTGCCAGCAGTTTGACGGGACTAGCGGGCACCGGGGAGCTGTTTTTT. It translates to CASSLTGLAGTGELFF.

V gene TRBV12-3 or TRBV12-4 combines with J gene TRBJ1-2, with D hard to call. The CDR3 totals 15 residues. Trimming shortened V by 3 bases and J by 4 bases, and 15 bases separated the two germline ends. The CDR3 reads CASSFLPAGSYGYTF. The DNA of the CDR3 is TGTGCCAGCAGTTTTCTCCCAGCAGGCTCCTATGGCTACACCTTC.

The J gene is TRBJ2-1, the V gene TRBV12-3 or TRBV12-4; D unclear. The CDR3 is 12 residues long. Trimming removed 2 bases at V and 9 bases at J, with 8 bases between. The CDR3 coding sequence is TGTGCCAGCAGTTTAAAGGTGGCTGAGCAGTTCTTC. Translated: CASSLKVAEQFF.

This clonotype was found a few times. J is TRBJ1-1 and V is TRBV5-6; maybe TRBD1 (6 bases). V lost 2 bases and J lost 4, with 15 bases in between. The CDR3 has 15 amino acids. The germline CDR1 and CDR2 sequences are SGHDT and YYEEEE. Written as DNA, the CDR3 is TGTGCCAGCAGCTTCCGACAGGTATTGAGCACTGAAGCTTTCTTT. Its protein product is CASSFRQVLSTEAFF.

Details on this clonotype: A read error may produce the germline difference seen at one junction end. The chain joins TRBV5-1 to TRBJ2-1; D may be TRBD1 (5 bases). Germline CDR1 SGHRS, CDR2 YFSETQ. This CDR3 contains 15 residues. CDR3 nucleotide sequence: TGCGCCAGCAGCCCTATGCAGGGAAGGGTCAATGAGAAGTTCTTC. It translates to CASSPMQGRVNEKFF.

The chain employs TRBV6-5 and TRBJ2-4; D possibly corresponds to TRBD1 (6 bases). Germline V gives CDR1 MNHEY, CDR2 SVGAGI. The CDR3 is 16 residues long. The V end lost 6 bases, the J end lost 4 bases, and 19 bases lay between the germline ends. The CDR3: CASSLNRERSKNIQYF. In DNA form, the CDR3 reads TGTGCCAGCAGCCTAAACAGGGAAAGGTCAAAAAACATTCAGTACTTC.

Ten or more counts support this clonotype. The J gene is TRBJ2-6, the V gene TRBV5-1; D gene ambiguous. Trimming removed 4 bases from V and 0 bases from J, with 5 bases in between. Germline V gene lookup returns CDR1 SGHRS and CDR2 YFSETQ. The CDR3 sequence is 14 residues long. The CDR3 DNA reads TGCGCCAGCAGCGAGGACTCTGGGGCCAACGTCCTGACTTTC. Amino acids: CASSEDSGANVLTF.

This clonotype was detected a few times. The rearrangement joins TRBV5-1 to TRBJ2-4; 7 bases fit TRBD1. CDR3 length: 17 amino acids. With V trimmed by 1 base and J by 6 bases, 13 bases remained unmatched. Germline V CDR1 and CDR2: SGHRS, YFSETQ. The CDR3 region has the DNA TGCGCCAGCAGCTTGTGGGCGACAGGGCAAGTAGGAAACATTCAGTACTTC. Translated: CASSLWATGQVGNIQYF. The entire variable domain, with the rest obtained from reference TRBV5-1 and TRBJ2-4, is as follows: KAGVTQTPRYLIKTRGQQVTLSCSPISGHRSVSWYQQTPGQGLQFLFEYFSETQRNKGNFPGRFSGRQFSNSRSEMNVSTLELGDSALYLCASSLWATGQVGNIQYFGAGTRLSVL.

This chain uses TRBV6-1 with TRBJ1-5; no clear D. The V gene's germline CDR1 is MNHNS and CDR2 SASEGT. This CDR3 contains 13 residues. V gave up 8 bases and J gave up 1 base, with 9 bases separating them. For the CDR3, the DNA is TGTGCCAGCGGCATCTCGAGCAATCAGCCCCAGCATTTT. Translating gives CASGISSNQPQHF.

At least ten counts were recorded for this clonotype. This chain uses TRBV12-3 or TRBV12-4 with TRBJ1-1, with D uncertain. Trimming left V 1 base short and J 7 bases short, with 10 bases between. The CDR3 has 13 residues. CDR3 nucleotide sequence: TGTGCCAGCAGTTTAGTTTATCGGGGTGAAGCTTTCTTT. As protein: CASSLVYRGEAFF.

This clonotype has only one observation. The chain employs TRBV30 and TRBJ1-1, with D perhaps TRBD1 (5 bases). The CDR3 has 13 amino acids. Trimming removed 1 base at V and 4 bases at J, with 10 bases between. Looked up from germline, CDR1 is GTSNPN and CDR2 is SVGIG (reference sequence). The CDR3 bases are TGTGCCTGGAGTGATCAGGGTTCCACTGAAGCTTTCTTT. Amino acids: CAWSDQGSTEAFF.

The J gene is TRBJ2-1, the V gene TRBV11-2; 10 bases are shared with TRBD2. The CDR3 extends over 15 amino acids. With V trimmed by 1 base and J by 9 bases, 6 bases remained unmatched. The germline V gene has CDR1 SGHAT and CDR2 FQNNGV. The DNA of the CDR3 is TGTGCCAGCAGCTTAGTCGGGACTAGCGCTATTGAGCAGTTCTTC. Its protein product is CASSLVGTSAIEQFF.

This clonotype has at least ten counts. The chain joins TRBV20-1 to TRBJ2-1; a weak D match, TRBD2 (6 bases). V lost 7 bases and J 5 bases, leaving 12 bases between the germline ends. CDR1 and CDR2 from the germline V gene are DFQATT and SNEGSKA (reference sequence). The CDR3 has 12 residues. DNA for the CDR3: TGCAGTGTGCGGGGCCGCGACAATGAGCAGTTCTTC. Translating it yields CSVRGRDNEQFF.

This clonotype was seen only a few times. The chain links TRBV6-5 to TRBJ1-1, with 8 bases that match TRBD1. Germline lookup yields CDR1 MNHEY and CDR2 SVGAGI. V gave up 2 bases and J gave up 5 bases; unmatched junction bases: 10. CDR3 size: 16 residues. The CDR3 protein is CASSYVQGDPGTEAFF. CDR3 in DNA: TGTGCCAGCAGTTACGTACAGGGGGACCCCGGTACTGAAGCTTTCTTT.

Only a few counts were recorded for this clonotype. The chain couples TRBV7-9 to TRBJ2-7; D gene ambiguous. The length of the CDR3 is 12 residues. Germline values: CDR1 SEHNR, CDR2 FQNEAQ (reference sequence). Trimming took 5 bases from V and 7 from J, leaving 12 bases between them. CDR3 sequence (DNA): TGTGCCAGCAGCCCGACGGTAGTTGAGCAGTACTTC. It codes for CASSPTVVEQYF. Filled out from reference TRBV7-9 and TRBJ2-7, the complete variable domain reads DTGVSQNPRHKITKRGQNVTFRCDPISEHNRLYWYRQTLGQGPEFLTYFQNEAQLEKSRLLSDRFSAERPKGSFSTLEIQRTEQGDSAMYLCASSPTVVEQYFGPGTRLTVT.

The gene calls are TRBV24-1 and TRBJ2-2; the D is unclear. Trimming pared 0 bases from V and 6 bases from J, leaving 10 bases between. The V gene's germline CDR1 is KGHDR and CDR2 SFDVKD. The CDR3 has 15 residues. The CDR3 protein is CATSDLDQGPGELFF. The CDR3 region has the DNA TGTGCCACCAGTGATTTGGACCAAGGGCCCGGGGAGCTGTTTTTT.

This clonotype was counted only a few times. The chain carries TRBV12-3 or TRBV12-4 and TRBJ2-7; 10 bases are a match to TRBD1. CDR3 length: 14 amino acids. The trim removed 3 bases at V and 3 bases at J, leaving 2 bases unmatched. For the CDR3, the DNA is TGTGCCAGCAGTTTCCGGACAGGGGGCTACGAGCAGTACTTC. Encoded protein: CASSFRTGGYEQYF.

CDR3 loop: CASRSHSWLSADTQYF. The CDR3 DNA sequence: TGTGCCAGCCGATCGCACTCATGGTTAAGCGCAGATACGCAGTATTTT. The chain combines TRBV27 with TRBJ2-3; D call uncertain. Germline values: CDR1 MNHEY, CDR2 SMNVEV (reference sequence). Deletions cut 8 bases from V and 4 bases from J, with 22 bases between. The CDR3 has 16 amino acids.